The present TCR beta chain was sequenced within a study of human T cells and chemical hapten exposure. As for the study in general: TCR yield per sample varied, mainly due to pooled library volumes.

This clonotype was counted only a few times. What it recognizes is unknown. This CDR3 region has 12 residues. The V end was cut by 11 bases, the J end by 0 bases, with 9 bases between. Per the germline V gene, CDR1 is SEHNR and CDR2 is FQNEAQ (reference sequence). Study findings and constraints: Expanded TCR sets contained significantly more large CDR3 similarity clusters than controls.

Time point in this sample: patch test 2, 6 weeks after DPC sensitization. Treatment here: therapeutic diphenylcyclopropenone sensitization with weekly scalp DPC. TCRdb redid the calling of the RACE reads with MiXCR, one entry per CDR3 protein. The sample has over 70,000 distinct CDR3 sequences, over 6.5% seen once. The J gene is TRBJ2-3, the V gene TRBV7-9, with D perhaps matching TRBD1 (6 bases). The sequence came from a woman aged 50 to 60 with alopecia areata. Some clones in this sample may be carry-over from other donors' samples. The material sequenced was whole blood, taken in connection with sensitization to the hapten diphenylcyclopropenone (DPC). The CDR3 spells CAWDTSTDTQYF. The CDR3 bases are TGTGCCTGGGACACAAGCACAGATACGCAGTATTTT.